This paragraph covers one TCR beta chain sequence. Its antigen is not yet known. No per-base quality is available; no much larger clone lies one base away. Genomic DNA was isolated from the sorted cells so that the TCRbeta CDR3 region could be sequenced. The immunoSEQ Assay was used to sequence the TCRbeta CDR3 regions. The table was pulled from immuneACCESS by TCRdb, which kept in-frame rearrangements only. Such tables lose some clones; where checked, under half of the loss comes from unresolved V genes, and the rest has no known cause. The table for this sample lists tens of thousands of clones; around 89% of them were counted only once. The ten largest clones capture approximately 0.47% of the sample. The sample is drawn from a study of OX40 agonist ivuxolimab in advanced cancers. In terms of the full investigation: Ivuxolimab was a fully human IgG2 agonistic monoclonal antibody targeting the costimulatory receptor OX40 (CD134). Intravenous ivuxolimab was administered to patients every 2 weeks at six dose levels: 0.01, 0.1, 0.3, 1.5, 3 and 10 mg/kg. Among the roughly 52 dose-escalation patients, about 19 had hepatocellular carcinoma, roughly 15 melanoma, 9 renal cell carcinoma and 9 head and neck cancer. In the dose-escalation cohort, roughly four fifths of patients were male, and the mean age was approximately 60 years, with a range of about 23 to 90. Prior anti-PD-1, anti-PD-L1 or anti-CTLA-4 therapy was permitted, and checkpoint inhibitors had been received by about 37% of dose-escalation patients. Three dose-escalation patients achieved partial responses, one with hepatocellular carcinoma and two with cutaneous melanoma. The point of sequencing TCRbeta in the periphery was to test whether ivuxolimab changed TCR sequence diversity and drove clonal T-cell expansion. The paper reports the monotherapy dose-escalation portion (N ≈ 50 patients) of the phase I ivuxolimab trial.

General conclusions and limits of the study: At doses of 0.1 to 3.0 mg/kg, clonal expansion of both CD4+ and CD8+ T cells in blood was seen between baseline and week 6. Antigen specificity was not determined for the clonally expanded peripheral T cells. In partial responders in the 0.1-3.0 mg/kg groups, normalized peripheral clonal expansion was found to be among the lowest, especially among CD8+ T cells. After ivuxolimab, CD8+ T cells had more expanded clones than CD4+ T cells on average. Low levels of normalized T-cell clonal expansion were also seen in some patients who did not respond.

The trial excluded patients who had a history of autoimmune disease or who were on systemic immunosuppression. In every dose cohort, peripheral blood was drawn for TCR sequencing at baseline, cycle 4 day 1, and cycle 7 day 1. The samples were taken from a phase I, first-in-human, multicenter, open-label dose-escalation trial of ivuxolimab. Adults with locally advanced or metastatic melanoma, renal cell, hepatocellular, or head and neck squamous cell carcinoma were enrolled in the trial. Before TCR sequencing, CD4+ T cells and CD8+ T cells were sorted from peripheral blood as separate populations. The V end loses 3 bases and the J end loses 6 bases, and a stretch of 11 bases separates them. CDR1 and CDR2, looked up from the germline V gene (reference sequence), are MNHEY and SMNVEV. Spanning cysteine to phenylalanine, the CDR3 consists of 14 amino acids. The kept DNA is CDR3 alone, 42 bases in frame from the first base.

Specimen: CD4+ or CD8+ T cells sorted from blood, collected in a trial of the OX40 agonist ivuxolimab. This clonotype originated in an adult with an advanced solid tumor such as melanoma, head and neck, liver or kidney cancer. Recombination joined TRBV27 with TRBJ2-2; TRBD2 might be the D gene, on 5 matching bases. This receptor has the CDR3 CASSFSRGAGELFF. The nucleotide sequence reads TGTGCCAGCAGTTTTTCCCGGGGAGCCGGGGAGCTGTTTTTT.